The subject of this entry is one TCR beta chain. J gave up 3 bases and V 5 bases, and 8 bases lay outside the gene matches. The CDR3 sequence is 15 residues long. Looked up from germline, CDR1 is SGHTA and CDR2 is FQGNSA. This specimen belongs to a study of blood T cell repertoires in COVID-19. Overall study: The origin of the acute and convalescent COVID-19 samples was the United States, Italy and Spain. The analysed material was cDNA or gDNA that came from T cells, B-cell-depleted T cells, or PBMCs.

Original methodology: Amplification from reference gene primers served as the basis for estimated nucleated cell counts. Generated by immunoSEQ multiplex PCR, the TCRdb table keeps only in-frame clones and is missing some. D and trimming come from the DNA, and the V and J calls and clone size come from that table. This table holds 150,000 to 200,000 clones, roughly 73% found once. The gene calls are TRBV7-2 and TRBJ2-7; 9 positions agree with TRBD1. The sequence was collected from a man between 65 and 85 years old with acute or convalescent COVID-19. Sequenced: peripheral blood. The CDR3 bases are TGTGCCAGCAGCCAACAGGGGACAGGGAACTACGAGCAGTACTTC. Translation: CASSQQGTGNYEQYF.